This T cell receptor (beta chain) was documented in a study of graft-versus-host responses after intestinal transplantation. Findings of the study overall: Declines in HvG clones occurring early post-transplant were associated with peak circulating GvH clone levels.

This clone was seen a few times. What it binds is not known. Sequenced by immunoSEQ multiplex PCR; TCRdb stores in-frame clones only, minus some. The repertoire holds 50,000 to 55,000 clones, with roughly 90% as singletons. The origin of this receptor is a human donor who was the organ donor for an intestinal transplant. The sample in question was unstimulated CD4+ T cells sorted from spleen or lymph node cells, obtained before transplant.

The CDR3 spells CAWSGGPGTLRADTQYF. The CDR3 DNA sequence: TGTGCCTGGAGTGGGGGCCCCGGGACTCTAAGGGCAGATACGCAGTATTTT. The chain is built from TRBV30 and TRBJ2-3; perhaps TRBD2 as D (6 bases). V was cut by 1 base and J by 4 bases, with 21 bases left in between. Germline lookup yields CDR1 GTSNPN and CDR2 SVGIG (reference sequence). This CDR3 has 17 amino acids. Combining the CDR3 with reference TRBV30 and TRBJ2-3 gives the whole variable domain SQTIHQWPATLVQPVGSPLSLECTVEGTSNPNLYWYRQAAGRGLQLLFYSVGIGQISSEVPQNLSASRPQDRQFILSSKKLLLSDSGFYLCAWSGGPGTLRADTQYFGPGTRLTVL.